This T cell receptor (beta chain) was captured in a study of blood T cells in healthy people across ages. Study-level results: Aged donors had fewer naive CD4+ cells and lower diversity than long-lived donors. It was held that the diversity estimates obtained from one million T cells were underestimates.

For the second PCR, which ran for 7 to 11 cycles, a sample-barcoded 5' primer and a J-beta primer mix were used. TCRdb re-called the 5' RACE reads with MiXCR, one entry per CDR3 protein. The sample yields 750,000 or so distinct CDR3 sequences, around 25% seen once. The trim removed 4 bases at V and 1 base at J, leaving 6 bases unmatched. The CDR3 has 15 residues. In germline, CDR1 is SEHNR, CDR2 FQNEAQ (reference sequence). To note about this clonotype: The antigen is unknown.

The same sample was also studied in work on T cells of mothers and their children.

This TCR derives from a boy between 10 and 17 years old in good health. The chain carries TRBV7-9 and TRBJ2-7; 8 bases line up with TRBD1. Sequencing used blood. The CDR3 loop is CASSSVQGGSYEQYF. The CDR3 DNA reads TGTGCCAGCAGCTCCGTACAGGGGGGATCCTACGAGCAGTACTTC.